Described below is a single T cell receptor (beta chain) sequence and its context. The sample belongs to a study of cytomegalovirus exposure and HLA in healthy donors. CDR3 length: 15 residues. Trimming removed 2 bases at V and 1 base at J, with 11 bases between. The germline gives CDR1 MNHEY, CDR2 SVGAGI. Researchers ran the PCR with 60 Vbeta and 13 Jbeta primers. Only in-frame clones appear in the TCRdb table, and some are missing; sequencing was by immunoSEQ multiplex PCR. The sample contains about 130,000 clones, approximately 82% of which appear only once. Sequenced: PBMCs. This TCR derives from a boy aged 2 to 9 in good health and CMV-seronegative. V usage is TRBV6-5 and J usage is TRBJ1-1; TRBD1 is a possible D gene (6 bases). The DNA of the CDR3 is TGTGCCAGCAGTTACCCGGGGGGCGGGAACACTGAAGCTTTCTTT. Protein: CASSYPGGGNTEAFF.